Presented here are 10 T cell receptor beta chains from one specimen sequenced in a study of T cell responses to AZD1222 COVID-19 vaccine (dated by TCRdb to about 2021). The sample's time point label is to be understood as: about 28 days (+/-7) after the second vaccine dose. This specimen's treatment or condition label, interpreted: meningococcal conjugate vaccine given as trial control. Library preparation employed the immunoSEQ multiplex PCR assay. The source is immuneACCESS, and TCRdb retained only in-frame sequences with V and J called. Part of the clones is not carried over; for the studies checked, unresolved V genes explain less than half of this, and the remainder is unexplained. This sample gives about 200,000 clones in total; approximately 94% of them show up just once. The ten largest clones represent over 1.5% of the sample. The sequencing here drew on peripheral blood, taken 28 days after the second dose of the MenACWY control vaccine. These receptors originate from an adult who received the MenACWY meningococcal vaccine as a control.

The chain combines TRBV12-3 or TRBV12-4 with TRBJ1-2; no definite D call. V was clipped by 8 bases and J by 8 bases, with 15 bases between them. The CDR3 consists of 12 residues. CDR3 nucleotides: TGTGCCAGCTGTGTGGCCGGAGCGGGCTACACCTTC. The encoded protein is CASCVAGAGYTF.

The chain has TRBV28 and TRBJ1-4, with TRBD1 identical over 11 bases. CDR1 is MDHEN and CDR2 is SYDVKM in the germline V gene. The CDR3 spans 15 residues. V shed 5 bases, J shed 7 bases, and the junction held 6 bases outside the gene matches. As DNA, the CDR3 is TGTGCCAGCAGTCCAAGGACAGGGGGCGGTGAAAAACTGTTTTTT. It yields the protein CASSPRTGGGEKLFF.

The CDR3 coding sequence is TGTGCCAGCTCAACGGACAGGGGCGACGAGCAGTACTTC. This gives the protein CASSTDRGDEQYF. The chain carries TRBV18 and TRBJ2-7; 9 positions match TRBD1. Germline CDR1 and CDR2: KGHSH and LQKENI. The CDR3 is 13 residues long. J lost 5 bases, V lost 5 bases, and 4 bases had no gene match.

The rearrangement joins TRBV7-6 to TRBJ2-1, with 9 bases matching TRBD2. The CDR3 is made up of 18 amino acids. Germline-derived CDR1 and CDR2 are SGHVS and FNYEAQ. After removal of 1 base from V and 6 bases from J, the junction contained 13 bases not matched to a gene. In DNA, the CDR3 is TGTGCCAGCAGCTTAGACGGGCGGGAGGGCCGCCCCTTCAATGAGCAGTTCTTC. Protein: CASSLDGREGRPFNEQFF.

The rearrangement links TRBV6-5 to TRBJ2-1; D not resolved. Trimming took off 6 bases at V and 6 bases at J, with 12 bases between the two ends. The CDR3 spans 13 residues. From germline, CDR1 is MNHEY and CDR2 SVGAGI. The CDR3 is CASRVKEFNEQFF. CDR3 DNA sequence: TGTGCCAGCAGGGTAAAGGAATTCAATGAGCAGTTCTTC.

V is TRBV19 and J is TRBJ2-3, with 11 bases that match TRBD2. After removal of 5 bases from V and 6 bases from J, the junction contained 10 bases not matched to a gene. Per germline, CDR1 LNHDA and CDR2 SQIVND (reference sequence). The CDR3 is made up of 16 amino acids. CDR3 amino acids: CASSLSGRADADTQYF. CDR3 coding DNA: TGTGCCAGTAGTCTTAGCGGGAGGGCCGATGCCGATACGCAGTATTTT. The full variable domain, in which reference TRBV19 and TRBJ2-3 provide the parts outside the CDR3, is DGGITQSPKYLFRKEGQNVTLSCEQNLNHDAMYWYRQDPGQGLRLIYYSQIVNDFQKGDIAEGYSVSREKKESFPLTVTSAQKNPTAFYLCASSLSGRADADTQYFGPGTRLTVL.

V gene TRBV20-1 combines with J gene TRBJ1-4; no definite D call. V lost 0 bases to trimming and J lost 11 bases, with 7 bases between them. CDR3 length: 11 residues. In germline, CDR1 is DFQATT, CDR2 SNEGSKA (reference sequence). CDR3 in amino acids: CSARDLFKLFF. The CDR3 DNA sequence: TGCAGTGCTAGAGATCTTTTTAAACTGTTTTTT.

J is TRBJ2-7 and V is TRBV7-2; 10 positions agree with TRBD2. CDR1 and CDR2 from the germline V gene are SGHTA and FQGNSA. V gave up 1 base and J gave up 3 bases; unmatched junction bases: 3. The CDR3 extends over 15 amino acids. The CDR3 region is CASSLEASGGYEQYF. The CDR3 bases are TGTGCCAGCAGCTTAGAGGCTAGCGGGGGCTACGAGCAGTACTTC.

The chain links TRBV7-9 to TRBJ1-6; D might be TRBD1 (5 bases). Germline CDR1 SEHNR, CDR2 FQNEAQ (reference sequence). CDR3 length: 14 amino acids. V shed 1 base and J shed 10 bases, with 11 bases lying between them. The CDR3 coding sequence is TGTGCCAGCAGCTTAGGTCAGGGAACCTCACCCCTCCACTTT. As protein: CASSLGQGTSPLHF.

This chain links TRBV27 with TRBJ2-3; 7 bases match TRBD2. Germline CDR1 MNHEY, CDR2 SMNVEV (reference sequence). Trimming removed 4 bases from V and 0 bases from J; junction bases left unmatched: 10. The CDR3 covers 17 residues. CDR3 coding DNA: TGTGCCAGCAGTTGGAATCCCCGGGGGGATAGCACAGATACGCAGTATTTT. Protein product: CASSWNPRGDSTDTQYF.